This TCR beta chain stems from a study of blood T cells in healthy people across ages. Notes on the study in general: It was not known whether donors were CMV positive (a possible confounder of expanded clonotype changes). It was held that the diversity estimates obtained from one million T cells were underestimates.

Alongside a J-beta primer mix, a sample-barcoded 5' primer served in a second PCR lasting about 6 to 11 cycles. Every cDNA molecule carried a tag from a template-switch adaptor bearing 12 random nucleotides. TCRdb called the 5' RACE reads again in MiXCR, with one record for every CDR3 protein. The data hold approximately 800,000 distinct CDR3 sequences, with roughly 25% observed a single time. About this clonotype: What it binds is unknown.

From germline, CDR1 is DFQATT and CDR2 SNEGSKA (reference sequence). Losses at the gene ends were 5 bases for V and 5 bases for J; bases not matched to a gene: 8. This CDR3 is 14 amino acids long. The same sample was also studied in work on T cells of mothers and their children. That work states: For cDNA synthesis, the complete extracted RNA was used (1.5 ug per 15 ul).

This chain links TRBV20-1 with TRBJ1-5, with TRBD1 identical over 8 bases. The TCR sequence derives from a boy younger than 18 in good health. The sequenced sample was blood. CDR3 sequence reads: CSAETGALHQPQHF. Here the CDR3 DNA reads TGCAGTGCTGAGACAGGGGCCCTTCATCAGCCCCAGCATTTT.